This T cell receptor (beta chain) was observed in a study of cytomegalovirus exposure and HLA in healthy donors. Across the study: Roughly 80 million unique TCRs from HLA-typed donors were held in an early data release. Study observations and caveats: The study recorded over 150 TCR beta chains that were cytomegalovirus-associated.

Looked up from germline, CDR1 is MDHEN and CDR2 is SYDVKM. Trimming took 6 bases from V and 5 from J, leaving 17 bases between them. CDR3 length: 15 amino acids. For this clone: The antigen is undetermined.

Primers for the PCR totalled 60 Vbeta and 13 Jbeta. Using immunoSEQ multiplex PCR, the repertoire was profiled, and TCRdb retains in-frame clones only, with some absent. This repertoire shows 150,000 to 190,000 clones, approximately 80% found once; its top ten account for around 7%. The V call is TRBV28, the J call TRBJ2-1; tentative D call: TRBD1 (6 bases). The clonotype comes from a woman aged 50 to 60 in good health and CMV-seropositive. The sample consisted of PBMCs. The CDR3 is CASREGVDIDNEQFF. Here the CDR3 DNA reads TGTGCCAGCAGAGAGGGGGTAGACATAGACAATGAGCAGTTCTTC. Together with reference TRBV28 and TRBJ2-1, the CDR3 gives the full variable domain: DVKVTQSSRYLVKRTGEKVFLECVQDMDHENMFWYRQDPGLGLRLIYFSYDVKMKEKGDIPEGYSVSREKKERFSLILESASTNQTSMYLCASREGVDIDNEQFFGPGTRLTVL.